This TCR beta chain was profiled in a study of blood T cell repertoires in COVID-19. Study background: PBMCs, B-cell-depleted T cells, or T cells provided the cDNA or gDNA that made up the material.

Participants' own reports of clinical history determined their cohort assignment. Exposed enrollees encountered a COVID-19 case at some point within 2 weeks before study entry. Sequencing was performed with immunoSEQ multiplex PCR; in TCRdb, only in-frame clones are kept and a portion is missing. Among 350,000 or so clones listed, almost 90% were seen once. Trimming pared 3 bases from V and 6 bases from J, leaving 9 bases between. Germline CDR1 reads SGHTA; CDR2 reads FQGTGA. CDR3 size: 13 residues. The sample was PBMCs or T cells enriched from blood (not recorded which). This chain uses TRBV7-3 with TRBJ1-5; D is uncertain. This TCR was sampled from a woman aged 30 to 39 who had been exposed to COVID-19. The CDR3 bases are TGTGCCAGCAGCTTCGATGGGCGTCAGCCCCAGCATTTT. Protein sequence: CASSFDGRQPQHF.